These 10 T cell receptor beta chains originate from one sample sequenced in a study of blood T cell repertoires in COVID-19 (dated by TCRdb to the early 2020s). Receptor amplification or capture employed the immunoSEQ multiplex PCR assay. TCRdb provides this immuneACCESS table in a form limited to in-frame rearrangements. Some clones are lacking; in checked studies, under half of them reflect an unresolved V gene, and why the rest are absent is not known. This sample comprises approximately 130,000 clones, 70% to 90% of them detected only once. Of the sample, over 10% is held by the ten largest clones. Sequencing was done on a sample of peripheral blood. The receptors were gathered from a human donor in a cohort sampled during active COVID-19.

Written as DNA, the CDR3 is TGCAGTGCTAGTATGAGGGAAAAACTGTTTTTT. It translates to CSASMREKLFF. The chain has TRBV20-1 and TRBJ1-4; D is unclear. Germline assignment: CDR1 DFQATT and CDR2 SNEGSKA (reference sequence). The CDR3 consists of 11 residues. The V and J ends lost 3 bases and 8 bases respectively, with 7 bases between them.

The rearrangement joins TRBV6-1 to TRBJ1-6; the D is unclear. The V gene lost 1 base and the J gene lost 11 bases, with 15 bases spanning the gap. Germline CDR1 MNHNS, CDR2 SASEGT. The CDR3 sequence is 15 residues long. The CDR3 spells CASSEGGGRPAPLHF. The CDR3 nucleotides read TGTGCCAGCAGTGAAGGAGGTGGCCGCCCGGCACCCCTCCACTTT.

This chain uses TRBV7-2 with TRBJ2-3, with 7 bases lining up with TRBD2. The CDR3 totals 17 residues. The ends lost 3 bases at V and 2 bases at J; junction bases unmatched: 11. The V gene's germline CDR1 is SGHTA and CDR2 FQGNSA. The CDR3 loop reads CASSFDPGGRNTDTQYF. Written as DNA, the CDR3 is TGTGCCAGCAGCTTTGATCCCGGGGGGAGAAACACAGATACGCAGTATTTT.

The chain combines TRBV30 with TRBJ1-5; unclear D gene. CDR3 size: 14 residues. CDR1 and CDR2 from the germline V gene are GTSNPN and SVGIG (reference sequence). The V end was cut by 1 base, the J end by 1 base, with 8 bases between. The CDR3 sequence is CAWSGAVSNQPQHF. CDR3 DNA: TGTGCCTGGAGTGGGGCAGTGAGCAATCAGCCCCAGCATTTT.

The chain joins TRBV5-1 to TRBJ2-7, with D perhaps matching TRBD1 (6 bases). Germline V gene lookup returns CDR1 SGHRS and CDR2 YFSETQ. The CDR3 loop spans 14 amino acids. V was shortened by 5 bases and J by 3 bases, with 15 bases between the two germline ends. The CDR3 is CASRGQFSDYEQYF. The CDR3 region has the DNA TGCGCCAGCAGAGGACAGTTCAGCGACTACGAGCAGTACTTC.

This chain connects TRBV28 to TRBJ2-7; 8 positions match TRBD2. Germline loops: CDR1 MDHEN, CDR2 SYDVKM. This CDR3 contains 13 residues. The V and J ends lost 8 bases and 1 base, in that order; junction bases with no gene match: 4. The CDR3 nucleotides are TGTGCCAGCGGAAGCGGGGGATCCTACGAGCAGTACTTC. Translating it yields CASGSGGSYEQYF. The full variable domain, in which reference TRBV28 and TRBJ2-7 provide the parts outside the CDR3, is DVKVTQSSRYLVKRTGEKVFLECVQDMDHENMFWYRQDPGLGLRLIYFSYDVKMKEKGDIPEGYSVSREKKERFSLILESASTNQTSMYLCASGSGGSYEQYFGPGTRLTVT.

The CDR3 spells CASSGQPNTEAFF. In nucleotides, the CDR3 is TGTGCCAGCAGTGGACAGCCGAACACTGAAGCTTTCTTT. The rearrangement uses TRBV2 and TRBJ1-1; possible D gene TRBD1, 5 bases. V lost 4 bases to trimming and J lost 1 base, with 7 bases between them. CDR1 is SNHLY, CDR2 FYNNEI, per germline. This CDR3 is built from 13 residues.

A single count supports this clone. This sequence joins TRBV29-1 and TRBJ1-1, with a weak D call TRBD1 (5 bases). V was trimmed by 3 bases and J by 7 bases, leaving 12 bases between them. The CDR3 has 12 amino acids. Germline V gives CDR1 SQVTM, CDR2 ANQGSEA. This CDR3 reads CSVDGDSSEAFF. CDR3 nucleotide sequence: TGCAGCGTTGATGGGGACTCAAGTGAAGCTTTCTTT.

The chain joins TRBV3-1 (or the pseudogene TRBV3-2) to TRBJ2-5; D is undetermined. The germline V gene has CDR1 LGHDT and CDR2 YNNKEL (reference sequence). Deletions cut 5 bases from V and 9 bases from J, with 22 bases between. The CDR3 spans 15 residues. CDR3 amino acids: CASSWSRPPAVAQYF. CDR3 nucleotides: TGTGCCAGCAGCTGGTCGAGGCCTCCCGCGGTGGCCCAGTACTTC.

In its sample, this clone was seen once. The V gene is TRBV7-9, the J gene TRBJ1-1; the D is unclear. The ends were cut back, 5 bases at V and 4 bases at J, with 11 bases in the middle. The CDR3 sequence is 13 residues long. CDR1 SEHNR and CDR2 FQNEAQ come from the germline V gene (reference sequence). CDR3 region: CASSLYFGTEAFF. CDR3 DNA: TGTGCCAGCAGCCTCTACTTCGGCACTGAAGCTTTCTTT.